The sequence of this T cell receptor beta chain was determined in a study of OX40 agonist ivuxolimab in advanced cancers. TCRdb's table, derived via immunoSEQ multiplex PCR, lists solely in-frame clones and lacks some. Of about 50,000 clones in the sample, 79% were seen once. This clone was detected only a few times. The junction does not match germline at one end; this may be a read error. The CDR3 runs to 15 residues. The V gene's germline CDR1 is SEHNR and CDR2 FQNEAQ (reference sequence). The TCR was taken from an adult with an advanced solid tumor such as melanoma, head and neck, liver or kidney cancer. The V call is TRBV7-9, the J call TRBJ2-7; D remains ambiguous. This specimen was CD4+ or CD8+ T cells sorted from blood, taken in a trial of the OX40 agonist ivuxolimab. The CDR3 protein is CASSLEGGTSYEQYF. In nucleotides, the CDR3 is TGTGCCAGCAGCTTAGAGGGCGGTACGTCCTATGAGCAGTACTTC.